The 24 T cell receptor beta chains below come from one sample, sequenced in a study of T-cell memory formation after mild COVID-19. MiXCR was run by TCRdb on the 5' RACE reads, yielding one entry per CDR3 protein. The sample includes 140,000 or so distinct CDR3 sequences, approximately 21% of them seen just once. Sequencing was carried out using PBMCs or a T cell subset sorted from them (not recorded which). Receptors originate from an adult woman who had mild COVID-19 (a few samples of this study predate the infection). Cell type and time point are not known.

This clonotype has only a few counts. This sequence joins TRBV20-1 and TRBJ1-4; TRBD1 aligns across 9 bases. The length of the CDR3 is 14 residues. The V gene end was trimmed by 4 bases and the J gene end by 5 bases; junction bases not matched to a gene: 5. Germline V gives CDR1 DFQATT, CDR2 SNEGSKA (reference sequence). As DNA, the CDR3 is TGCAGTGCTATCATGACAGGGGGAAATGAAAAACTGTTTTTT. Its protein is CSAIMTGGNEKLFF.

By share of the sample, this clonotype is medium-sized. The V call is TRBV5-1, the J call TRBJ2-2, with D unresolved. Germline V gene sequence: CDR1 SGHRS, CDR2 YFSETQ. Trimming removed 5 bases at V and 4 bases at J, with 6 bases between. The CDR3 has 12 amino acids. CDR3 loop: CASSWVTGELFF. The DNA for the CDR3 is TGCGCCAGCAGTTGGGTCACCGGGGAGCTGTTTTTT. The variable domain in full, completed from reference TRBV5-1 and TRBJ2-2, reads KAGVTQTPRYLIKTRGQQVTLSCSPISGHRSVSWYQQTPGQGLQFLFEYFSETQRNKGNFPGRFSGRQFSNSRSEMNVSTLELGDSALYLCASSWVTGELFFGEGSRLTVL.

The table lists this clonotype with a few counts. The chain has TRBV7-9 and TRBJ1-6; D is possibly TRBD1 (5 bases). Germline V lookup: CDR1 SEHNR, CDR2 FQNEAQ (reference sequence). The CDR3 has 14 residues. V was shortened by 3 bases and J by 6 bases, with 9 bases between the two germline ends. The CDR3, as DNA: TGTGCCAGCAGCTTGGACAACCTTAATTCACCCCTCCACTTT. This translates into CASSLDNLNSPLHF. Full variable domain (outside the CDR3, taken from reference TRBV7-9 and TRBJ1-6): DTGVSQNPRHKITKRGQNVTFRCDPISEHNRLYWYRQTLGQGPEFLTYFQNEAQLEKSRLLSDRFSAERPKGSFSTLEIQRTEQGDSAMYLCASSLDNLNSPLHFGNGTRLTVT.

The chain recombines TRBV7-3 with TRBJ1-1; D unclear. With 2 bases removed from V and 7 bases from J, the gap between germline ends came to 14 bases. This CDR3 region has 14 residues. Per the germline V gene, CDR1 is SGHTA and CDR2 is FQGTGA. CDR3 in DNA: TGTGCCAGCAGCTTAGCAGTCGCGGACGGTGAAGCTTTCTTT. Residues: CASSLAVADGEAFF.

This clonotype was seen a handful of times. The CDR3 here is CASSQVSANTGELFF. In DNA form, the CDR3 reads TGTGCCAGCAGCCAAGTGAGCGCGAACACCGGGGAGCTGTTTTTT. The chain joins TRBV4-2 to TRBJ2-2; D gene uncertain. Germline CDR1 reads LGHNA; CDR2 reads YNFKEQ. Trimming left V 1 base short and J 0 bases short, with 6 bases between. The CDR3 is made up of 15 amino acids.

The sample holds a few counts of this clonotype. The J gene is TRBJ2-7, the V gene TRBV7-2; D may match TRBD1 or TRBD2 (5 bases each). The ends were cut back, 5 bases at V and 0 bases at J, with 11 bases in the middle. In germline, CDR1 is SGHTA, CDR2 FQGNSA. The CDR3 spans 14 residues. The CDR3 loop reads CASSQRDHSYEQYF. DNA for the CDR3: TGTGCCAGCAGCCAAAGGGACCACTCCTACGAGCAGTACTTC.

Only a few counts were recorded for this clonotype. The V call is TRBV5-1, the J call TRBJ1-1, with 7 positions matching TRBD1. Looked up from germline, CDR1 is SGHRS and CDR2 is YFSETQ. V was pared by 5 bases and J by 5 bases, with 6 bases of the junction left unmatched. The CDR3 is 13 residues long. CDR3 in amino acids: CASSETGSTEAFF. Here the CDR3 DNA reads TGCGCCAGCAGTGAGACAGGGTCGACTGAAGCTTTCTTT.

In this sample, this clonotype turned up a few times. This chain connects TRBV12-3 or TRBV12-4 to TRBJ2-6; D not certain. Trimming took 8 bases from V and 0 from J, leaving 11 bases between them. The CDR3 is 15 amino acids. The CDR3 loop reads CASDFKGSGANVLTF. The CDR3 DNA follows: TGTGCCAGCGATTTCAAGGGCTCTGGGGCCAACGTCCTGACTTTC.

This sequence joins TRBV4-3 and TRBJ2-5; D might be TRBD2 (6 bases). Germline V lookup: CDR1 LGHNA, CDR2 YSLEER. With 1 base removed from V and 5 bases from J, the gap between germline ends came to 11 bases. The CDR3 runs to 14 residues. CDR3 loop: CASSQGAGTETQYF. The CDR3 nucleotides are TGCGCCAGCAGCCAAGGGGCGGGAACGGAGACCCAGTACTTC.

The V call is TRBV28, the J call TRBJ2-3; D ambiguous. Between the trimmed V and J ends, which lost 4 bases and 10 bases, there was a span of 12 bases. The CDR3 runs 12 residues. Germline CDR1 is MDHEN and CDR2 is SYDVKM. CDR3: CASSYRRAPQYF. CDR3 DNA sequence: TGTGCCAGCAGTTATCGCAGAGCCCCGCAGTATTTT.

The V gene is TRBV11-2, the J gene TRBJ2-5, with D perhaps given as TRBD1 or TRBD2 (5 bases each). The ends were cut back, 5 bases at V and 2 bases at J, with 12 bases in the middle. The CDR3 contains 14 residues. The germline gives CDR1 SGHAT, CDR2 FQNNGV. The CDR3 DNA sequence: TGTGCCAGCAGCCCCCCAGGGACGCAAGAGACCCAGTACTTC. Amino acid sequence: CASSPPGTQETQYF.

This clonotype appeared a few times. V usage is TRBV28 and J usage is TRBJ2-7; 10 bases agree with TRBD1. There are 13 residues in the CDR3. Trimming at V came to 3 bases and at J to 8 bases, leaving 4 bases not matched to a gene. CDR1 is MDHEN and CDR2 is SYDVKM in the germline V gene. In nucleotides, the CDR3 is TGTGCCAGCAGTTTGGGGACAGGGGTGAAGCAGTACTTC. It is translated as CASSLGTGVKQYF.

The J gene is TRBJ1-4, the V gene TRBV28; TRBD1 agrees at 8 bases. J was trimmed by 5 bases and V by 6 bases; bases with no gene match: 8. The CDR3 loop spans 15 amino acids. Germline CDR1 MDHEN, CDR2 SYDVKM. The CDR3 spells CASSSPRTGNEKLFF. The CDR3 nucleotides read TGTGCCAGCAGCTCTCCCCGGACAGGGAATGAAAAACTGTTTTTT.

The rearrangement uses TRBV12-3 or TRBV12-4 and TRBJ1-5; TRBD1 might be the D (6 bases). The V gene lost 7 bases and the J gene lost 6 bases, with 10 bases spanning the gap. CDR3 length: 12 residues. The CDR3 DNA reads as TGTGCCAGCAATTTGGGGGCTCAGCCCCAGCATTTT. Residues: CASNLGAQPQHF.

CDR3 sequence reads: CSARGRGLSDNEQFF. The CDR3 DNA reads as TGCAGCGCCCGAGGTAGGGGGCTCTCGGACAATGAGCAGTTCTTC. The V and J genes are TRBV29-1 and TRBJ2-1, with 7 nucleotides matching TRBD1. Germline trimming cut 7 bases from V and 5 bases from J; bases unmatched to any gene: 14. The CDR3 covers 15 residues. Germline values: CDR1 SQVTM, CDR2 ANQGSEA.

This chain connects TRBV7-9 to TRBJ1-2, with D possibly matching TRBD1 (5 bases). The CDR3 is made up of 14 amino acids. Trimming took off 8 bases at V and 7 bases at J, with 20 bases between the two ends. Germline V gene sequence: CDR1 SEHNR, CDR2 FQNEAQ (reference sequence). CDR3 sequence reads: CASYSRGGDGGYTF. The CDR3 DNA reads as TGTGCCAGCTACTCCCGTGGGGGGGACGGTGGCTACACCTTC.

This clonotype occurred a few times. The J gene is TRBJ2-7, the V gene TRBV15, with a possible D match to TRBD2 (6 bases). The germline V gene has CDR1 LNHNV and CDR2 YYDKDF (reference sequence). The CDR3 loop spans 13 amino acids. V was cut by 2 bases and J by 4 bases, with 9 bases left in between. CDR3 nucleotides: TGTGCCACCAGCAGACCGGGACTTTACGAGCAGTACTTC. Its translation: CATSRPGLYEQYF. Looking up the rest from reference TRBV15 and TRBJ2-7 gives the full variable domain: DAMVIQNPRYQVTQFGKPVTLSCSQTLNHNVMYWYQQKSSQAPKLLFHYYDKDFNNEADTPDNFQSRRPNTSFCFLDIRSPGLGDTAMYLCATSRPGLYEQYFGPGTRLTVT.

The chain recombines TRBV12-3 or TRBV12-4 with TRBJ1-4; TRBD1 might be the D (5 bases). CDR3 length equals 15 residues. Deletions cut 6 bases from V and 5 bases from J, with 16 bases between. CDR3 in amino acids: CASSRTRDVNEKLFF. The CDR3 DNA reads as TGTGCCAGCAGCCGAACTCGGGACGTGAATGAAAAACTGTTTTTT.

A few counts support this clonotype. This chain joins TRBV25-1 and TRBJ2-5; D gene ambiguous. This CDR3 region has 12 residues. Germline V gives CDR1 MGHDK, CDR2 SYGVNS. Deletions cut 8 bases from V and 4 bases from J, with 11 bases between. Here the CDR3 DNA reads TGTGCCAGCGGAACGGGTGGAGAGACCCAGTACTTC. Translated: CASGTGGETQYF.

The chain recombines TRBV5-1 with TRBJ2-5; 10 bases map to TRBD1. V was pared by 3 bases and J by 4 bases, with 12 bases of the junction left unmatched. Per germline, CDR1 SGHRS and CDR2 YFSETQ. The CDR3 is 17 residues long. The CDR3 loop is CASSSPTGQGIGETQYF. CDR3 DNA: TGCGCCAGCAGCTCGCCCACGGGACAGGGGATCGGAGAGACCCAGTACTTC.

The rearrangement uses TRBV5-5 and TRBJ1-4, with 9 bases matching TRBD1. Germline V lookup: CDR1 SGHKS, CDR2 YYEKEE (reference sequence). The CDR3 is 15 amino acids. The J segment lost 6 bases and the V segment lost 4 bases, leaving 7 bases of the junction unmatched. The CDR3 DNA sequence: TGTGCCAGCAGCACGGCCGGGACAGGGTATGAAAAACTGTTTTTT. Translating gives CASSTAGTGYEKLFF.

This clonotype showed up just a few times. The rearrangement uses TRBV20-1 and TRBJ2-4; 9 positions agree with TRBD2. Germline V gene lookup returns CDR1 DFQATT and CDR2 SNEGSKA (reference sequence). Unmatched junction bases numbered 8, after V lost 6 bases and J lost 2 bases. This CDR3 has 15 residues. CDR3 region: CSAKGLAGSKNIQYF. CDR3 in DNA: TGCAGTGCAAAGGGACTAGCAGGGTCCAAAAACATTCAGTACTTC.

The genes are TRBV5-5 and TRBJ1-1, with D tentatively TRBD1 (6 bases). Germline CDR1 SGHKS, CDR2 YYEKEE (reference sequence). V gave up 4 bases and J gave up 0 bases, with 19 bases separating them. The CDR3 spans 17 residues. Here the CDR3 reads CASSLVTRTDMNTEAFF. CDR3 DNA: TGTGCCAGCAGCCTTGTAACCCGGACAGATATGAACACTGAAGCTTTCTTT.

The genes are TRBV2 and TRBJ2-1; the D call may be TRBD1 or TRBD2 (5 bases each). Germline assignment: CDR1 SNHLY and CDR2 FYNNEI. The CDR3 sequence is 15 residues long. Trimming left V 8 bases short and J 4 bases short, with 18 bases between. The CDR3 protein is CASCPEGTRYNEQFF. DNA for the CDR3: TGTGCCAGCTGCCCGGAAGGGACGAGGTACAATGAGCAGTTCTTC. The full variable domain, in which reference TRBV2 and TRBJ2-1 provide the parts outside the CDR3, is EPEVTQTPSHQVTQMGQEVILRCVPISNHLYFYWYRQILGQKVEFLVSFYNNEISEKSEIFDDQFSVERPDGSNFTLKIRSTKLEDSAMYFCASCPEGTRYNEQFFGPGTRLTVL.